This TCR beta chain is from a study of T cells in Graves' hyperthyroidism and ophthalmopathy. Germline lookup yields CDR1 SGHTA and CDR2 FQGNSA. V shed 4 bases and J shed 7 bases, with 16 bases lying between them. The CDR3 length is 14 residues. Uncontrolled infection, other autoimmune disease, pregnancy and lactation each barred patients from inclusion. There are many counts of this clonotype. RNA transcripts provided the source from which TCR beta CDR3 regions were amplified. First-round RT-PCR targeting the TCR CDR3 was performed with the HTBI primer set. TCRdb redid the calling of the multiplex PCR reads with MiXCR, one entry per CDR3 protein. Among 410,000 or so distinct CDR3 sequences listed, about 14% were seen once.

The sequencing input was blood. The chain uses TRBV7-2 and TRBJ1-2, with D tentatively TRBD1 (6 bases). This TCR derives from a man between 18 and 35 years old with Graves' ophthalmopathy. The chain's CDR3 is CASSSGQGFRGYTF. The DNA for the CDR3 is TGTGCCAGCAGCTCGGGGCAGGGGTTTCGTGGCTACACCTTC. Filled out from reference TRBV7-2 and TRBJ1-2, the complete variable domain reads GAGVSQSPSNKVTEKGKDVELRCDPISGHTALYWYRQSLGQGLEFLIYFQGNSAPDKSGLPSDRFSAERTGGSVSTLTIQRTQQEDSAVYLCASSSGQGFRGYTFGSGTRLTVV.